The present TCR beta chain was sequenced within a study of T-cell memory formation after mild COVID-19. The CDR3 contains 16 residues. TCR alpha and TCR beta cDNA libraries with sample barcodes and UMIs came from 5'RACE using constant-segment primers. TCRdb recomputed calls from the 5' RACE reads with MiXCR, one row per CDR3 protein. The data hold about 190,000 distinct CDR3 sequences, with about a fifth observed a single time. Only a few counts were recorded for this clonotype. V usage is TRBV21-1 and J usage is TRBJ2-5; the DNA was not used to check the table's D call, TRBD2. TRBV21-1 is assigned pseudogene status. This receptor was taken from an adult woman who had mild COVID-19 (a few samples of this study predate the infection). Cell type and time point are not known. The sample consisted of PBMCs or a T cell subset sorted from them (not recorded which). Here the CDR3 DNA reads TGTGCCAGTGAGCAACCCTTTCCGGGACTACAAGAGACCCAGTACTTC. Translating it yields CASEQPFPGLQETQYF.